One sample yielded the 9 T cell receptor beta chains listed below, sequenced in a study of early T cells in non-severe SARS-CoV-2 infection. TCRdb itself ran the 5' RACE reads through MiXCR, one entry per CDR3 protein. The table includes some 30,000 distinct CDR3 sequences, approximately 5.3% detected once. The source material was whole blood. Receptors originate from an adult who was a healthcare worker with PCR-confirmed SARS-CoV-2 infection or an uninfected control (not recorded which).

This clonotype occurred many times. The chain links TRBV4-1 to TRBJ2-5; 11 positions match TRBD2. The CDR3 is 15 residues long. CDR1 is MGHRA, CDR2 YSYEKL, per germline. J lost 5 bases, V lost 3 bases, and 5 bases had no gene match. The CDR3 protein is CASSQILAGAETQYF. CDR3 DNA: TGCGCCAGCAGCCAGATACTAGCGGGAGCGGAGACCCAGTACTTC.

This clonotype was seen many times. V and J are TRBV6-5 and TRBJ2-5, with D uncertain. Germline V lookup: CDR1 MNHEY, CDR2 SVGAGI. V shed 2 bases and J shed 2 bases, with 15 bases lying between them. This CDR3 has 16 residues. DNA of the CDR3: TGTGCCAGCAGTTACGGTGTCGGTAGTAGACAAGAGACCCAGTACTTC. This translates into CASSYGVGSRQETQYF.

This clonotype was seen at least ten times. DNA of the CDR3: TGTGCCAGCAGCTTTTCAGACATCGGAGCTTTCTTT. Its protein product is CASSFSDIGAFF. V is TRBV7-9 and J is TRBJ1-1; the D is unclear. Germline V gene data show CDR1 as SEHNR and CDR2 as FQNEAQ (reference sequence). Trimming stripped 3 bases from V and 10 bases from J, with 12 bases between. The CDR3 is 12 residues long. The full variable domain, its missing parts supplied by reference TRBV7-9 and TRBJ1-1, is DTGVSQNPRHKITKRGQNVTFRCDPISEHNRLYWYRQTLGQGPEFLTYFQNEAQLEKSRLLSDRFSAERPKGSFSTLEIQRTEQGDSAMYLCASSFSDIGAFFGQGTRLTVV.

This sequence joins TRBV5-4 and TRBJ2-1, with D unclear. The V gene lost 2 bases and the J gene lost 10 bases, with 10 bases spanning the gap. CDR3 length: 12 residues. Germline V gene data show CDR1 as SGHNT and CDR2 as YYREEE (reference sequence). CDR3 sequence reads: CASSLSDREQFF. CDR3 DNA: TGTGCCAGCAGCTTATCCGATAGGGAGCAGTTCTTC.

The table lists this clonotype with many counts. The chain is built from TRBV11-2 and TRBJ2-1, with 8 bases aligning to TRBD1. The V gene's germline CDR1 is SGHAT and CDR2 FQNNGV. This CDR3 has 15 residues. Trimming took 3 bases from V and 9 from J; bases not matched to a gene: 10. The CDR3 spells CASSFPSDRVAEQFF. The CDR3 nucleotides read TGTGCCAGCAGCTTCCCATCGGACAGGGTAGCTGAGCAGTTCTTC.

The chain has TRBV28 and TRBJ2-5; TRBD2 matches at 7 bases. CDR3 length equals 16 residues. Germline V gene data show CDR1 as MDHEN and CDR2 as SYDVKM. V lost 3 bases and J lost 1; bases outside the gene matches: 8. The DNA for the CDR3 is TGTGCCAGCAGTTTTCCCCGAACGGGGGGCCAAGAGACCCAGTACTTC. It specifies CASSFPRTGGQETQYF.

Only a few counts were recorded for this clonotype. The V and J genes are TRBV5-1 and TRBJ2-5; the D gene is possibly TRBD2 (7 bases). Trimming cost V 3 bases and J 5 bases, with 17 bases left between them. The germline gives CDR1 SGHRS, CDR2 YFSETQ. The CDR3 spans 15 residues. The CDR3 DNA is TGCGCCAGCAGCTCTACTGGACTAGGGGGGGAGACCCAGTACTTC. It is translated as CASSSTGLGGETQYF.

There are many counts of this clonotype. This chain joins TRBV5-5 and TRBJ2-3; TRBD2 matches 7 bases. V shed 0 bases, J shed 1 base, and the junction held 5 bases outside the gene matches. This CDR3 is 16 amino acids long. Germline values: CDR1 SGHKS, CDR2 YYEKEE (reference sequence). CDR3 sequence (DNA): TGTGCCAGCAGCTTGGGTGCCAGCGGGGGCACAGATACGCAGTATTTT. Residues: CASSLGASGGTDTQYF. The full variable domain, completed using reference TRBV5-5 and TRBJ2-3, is DAGVTQSPTHLIKTRGQQVTLRCSPISGHKSVSWYQQVLGQGPQFIFQYYEKEERGRGNFPDRFSARQFPNYSSELNVNALLLGDSALYLCASSLGASGGTDTQYFGPGTRLTVL.

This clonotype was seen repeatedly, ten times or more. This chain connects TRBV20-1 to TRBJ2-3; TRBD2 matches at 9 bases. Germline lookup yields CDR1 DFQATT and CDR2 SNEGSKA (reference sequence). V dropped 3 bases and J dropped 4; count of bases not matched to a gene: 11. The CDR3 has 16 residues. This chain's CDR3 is CSASSGVAGEPDTQYF. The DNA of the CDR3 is TGCAGTGCTAGCTCGGGGGTAGCGGGGGAACCAGATACGCAGTATTTT.